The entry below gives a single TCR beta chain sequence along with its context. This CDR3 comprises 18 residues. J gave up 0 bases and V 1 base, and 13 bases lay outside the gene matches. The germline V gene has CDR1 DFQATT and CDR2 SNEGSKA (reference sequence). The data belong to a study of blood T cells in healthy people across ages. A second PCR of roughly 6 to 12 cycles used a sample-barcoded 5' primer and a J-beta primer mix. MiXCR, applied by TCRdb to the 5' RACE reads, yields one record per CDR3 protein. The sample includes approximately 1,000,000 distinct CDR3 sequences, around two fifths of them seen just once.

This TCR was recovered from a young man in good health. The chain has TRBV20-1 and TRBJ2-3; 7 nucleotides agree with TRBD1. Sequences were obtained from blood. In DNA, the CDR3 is TGCAGTGCTAGAGGTTCAGGGTTTAGGGGGCGTAGCACAGATACGCAGTATTTT. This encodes CSARGSGFRGRSTDTQYF.